This T cell receptor beta chain appears in the sequencing data of a study of blood T cell repertoires in COVID-19. Study summary: Some COVID-19 samples were acute and others convalescent; all came from the United States, Italy and Spain.

In the original analysis: Estimation of nucleated cell counts relied on the amplification of reference gene primers. The assay was immunoSEQ multiplex PCR, and TCRdb's table has in-frame clones only and misses some. Clonal size and the V and J genes are those of that table, whereas D and trimming came from the DNA. The sample yields 120,000 to 150,000 clones, over 75% seen once. V was pared by 5 bases and J by 4 bases, with 5 bases between. This CDR3 region has 11 residues. CDR1 is SGHTA and CDR2 is FQGNSA in the germline V gene. Seattle cases were enrolled at active infection and followed longitudinally.

What was sequenced was peripheral blood. This TCR was sampled from a man in his late teens or twenties with COVID-19, enrolled during active disease. The J gene is TRBJ2-5, the V gene TRBV7-2, with no clear D. CDR3: CASSPGETQYF. Written as DNA, the CDR3 is TGTGCCAGCAGCCCGGGAGAGACCCAGTACTTC. Full variable domain (missing parts from reference TRBV7-2 and TRBJ2-5): GAGVSQSPSNKVTEKGKDVELRCDPISGHTALYWYRQSLGQGLEFLIYFQGNSAPDKSGLPSDRFSAERTGGSVSTLTIQRTQQEDSAVYLCASSPGETQYFGPGTRLLVL.